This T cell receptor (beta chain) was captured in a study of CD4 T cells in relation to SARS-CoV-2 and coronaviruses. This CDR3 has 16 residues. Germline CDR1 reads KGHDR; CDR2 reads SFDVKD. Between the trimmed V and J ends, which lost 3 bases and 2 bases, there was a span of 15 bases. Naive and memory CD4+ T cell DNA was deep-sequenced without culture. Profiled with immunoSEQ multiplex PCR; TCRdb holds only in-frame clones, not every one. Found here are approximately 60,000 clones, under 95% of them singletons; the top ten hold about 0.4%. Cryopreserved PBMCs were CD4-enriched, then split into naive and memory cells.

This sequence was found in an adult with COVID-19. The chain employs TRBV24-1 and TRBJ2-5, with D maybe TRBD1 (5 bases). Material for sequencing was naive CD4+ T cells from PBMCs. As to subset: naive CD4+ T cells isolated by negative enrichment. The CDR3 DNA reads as TGTGCCACCAGTGATGCGGCTTCAGGACAACAAGAGACCCAGTACTTC. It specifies CATSDAASGQQETQYF.